This is a list of T cell receptor beta chains from one sample in a study of blood T cell repertoires in COVID-19. Some clones are missing from TCRdb's copy, which holds only in-frame ones; the method was immunoSEQ multiplex PCR. This table has about 150,000 clones, about 87% appearing once. The sequenced sample was peripheral blood. The receptors were sampled from a man aged 50-59 years who had recovered from COVID-19. CDR3s include the opening cysteine and the closing phenylalanine or tryptophan. D genes are given only for firm matches. The size of a clone is reported for some rows only, either as once, few or many, or as a class for expanded clones.

v_gene: TRBV7-2
abundance: once
d_gene: TRBD2
j_gene: TRBJ2-3
CDR3nt: TGTGCCAGCAGCTTATTCAGCCTAGCGGGGGCCGGCACAGATACGCAGTATTTT
CDR3aa: CASSLFSLAGAGTDTQYF

v_gene: TRBV15
abundance: NA
d_gene: TRBD2
j_gene: TRBJ2-5
CDR3nt: TGTGCCAACGGGGCTAGCGGTCTCCAAGAGACCCAGTACTTC
CDR3aa: CANGASGLQETQYF

v_gene: TRBV4-2
abundance: NA
d_gene: TRBD2
j_gene: TRBJ2-5
CDR3nt: TGTGCCAGCAGCCAAGCGTCGGTAGCGGGTCAGGAGACCCAGTACTTC
CDR3aa: CASSQASVAGQETQYF

v_gene: TRBV3-1/TRBV3-2
abundance: few
d_gene: NA
j_gene: TRBJ1-6
CDR3nt: TGTGCCAGCCATCAGGGTGATAATTCACCCCTCCACTTT
CDR3aa: CASHQGDNSPLHF

v_gene: TRBV6-2/TRBV6-3
abundance: NA
d_gene: NA
j_gene: TRBJ2-7
CDR3nt: TGTGCCAGCAGTCGAGGAGGGGTCTTAATACACTACGAGCAGTACTTC
CDR3aa: CASSRGGVLIHYEQYF

v_gene: TRBV7-2
abundance: NA
d_gene: TRBD1
j_gene: TRBJ1-5
CDR3nt: TGTGCCAGCAGCAAGGGACAGAATCAGCCCCAGCATTTT
CDR3aa: CASSKGQNQPQHF

v_gene: TRBV27
abundance: NA
d_gene: NA
j_gene: TRBJ2-7
CDR3nt: TGTGCCAGCAGTTTGGACACCTCCTACGAGCAGTACTTC
CDR3aa: CASSLDTSYEQYF

v_gene: TRBV29-1
abundance: NA
d_gene: NA
j_gene: TRBJ1-2
CDR3nt: TGCAGCGCCGACCCGGGTTCTTATGGCTACACCTTC
CDR3aa: CSADPGSYGYTF

v_gene: TRBV6-6
abundance: NA
d_gene: TRBD1
j_gene: TRBJ1-2
CDR3nt: TGTGCCAGCAGTCGGGACAGGGTGGATGGCTACACCTTC
CDR3aa: CASSRDRVDGYTF

v_gene: TRBV4-1
abundance: once
d_gene: NA
j_gene: TRBJ2-3
CDR3nt: TGCGCCAGCAGCCAAGGTTTCCCTCCCAGCACAGATACGCAGTATTTT
CDR3aa: CASSQGFPPSTDTQYF

v_gene: TRBV7-2
abundance: NA
d_gene: TRBD1
j_gene: TRBJ1-3
CDR3nt: TGTGCCAGCAGCCCCCCAGGGGGGAGTGGAAACACCATATATTTT
CDR3aa: CASSPPGGSGNTIYF

v_gene: TRBV29-1
abundance: NA
d_gene: NA
j_gene: TRBJ1-1
CDR3nt: TGCAGCGTTGAGTTCGGGAACACTGAAGCTTTCTTT
CDR3aa: CSVEFGNTEAFF

v_gene: TRBV13
abundance: NA
d_gene: NA
j_gene: TRBJ1-3
CDR3nt: TGTGCCAGCAGCTCCCGTCGGGGAGGAAACACCATATATTTT
CDR3aa: CASSSRRGGNTIYF

v_gene: TRBV3-1/TRBV3-2
abundance: NA
d_gene: TRBD2
j_gene: TRBJ2-7
CDR3nt: TGTGCCAGCAGCTCTCGGACTAGCGGGGGCACCCGCGGGGAGCAGTACTTC
CDR3aa: CASSSRTSGGTRGEQYF

v_gene: TRBV4-3
abundance: NA
d_gene: NA
j_gene: TRBJ1-1
CDR3nt: TGCGCCAGCAGCCAAGATATTGATCTCGGTTGGGGGGAAGGCACTGAAGCTTTCTTT
CDR3aa: CASSQDIDLGWGEGTEAFF

v_gene: TRBV9
abundance: NA
d_gene: NA
j_gene: TRBJ2-7
CDR3nt: TGTGCCAGCAGCGTAGAGGCGGCGGGCTACGAGCAGTACTTC
CDR3aa: CASSVEAAGYEQYF

v_gene: TRBV7-2
abundance: NA
d_gene: TRBD1
j_gene: TRBJ1-4
CDR3nt: TGTGCCAGCAGCTTCGGGACAGGTGAAAAACTGTTTTTT
CDR3aa: CASSFGTGEKLFF

v_gene: TRBV6-2/TRBV6-3
abundance: few
d_gene: NA
j_gene: TRBJ1-1
CDR3nt: TGTGCCAGCAGTTATGAGGGGGAGAACACTGAAGCTTTCTTT
CDR3aa: CASSYEGENTEAFF

v_gene: TRBV7-8
abundance: NA
d_gene: NA
j_gene: TRBJ1-2
CDR3nt: TGTGCCAGCAGCTTAGGGGTTATGAGGGTGAGTAATAACTATGGCTACACCTTC
CDR3aa: CASSLGVMRVSNNYGYTF

v_gene: TRBV10-2
abundance: NA
d_gene: NA
j_gene: TRBJ1-2
CDR3nt: TGCGCCAGCAGGGGGGGGGCAGGGCAGAGTATTACGGGTACTGGCTACACCTTC
CDR3aa: CASRGGAGQSITGTGYTF

v_gene: TRBV30
abundance: NA
d_gene: NA
j_gene: TRBJ1-3
CDR3nt: TGTGCCTGGAGCCCCTCGGCGGCAGGAAACACCATATATTTT
CDR3aa: CAWSPSAAGNTIYF

v_gene: TRBV7-2
abundance: once
d_gene: NA
j_gene: TRBJ1-6
CDR3nt: TGTGCCAGCAGCTTAGAGGACAGAAAATTTTCACCCCTCCACTTT
CDR3aa: CASSLEDRKFSPLHF

v_gene: TRBV18
abundance: NA
d_gene: NA
j_gene: TRBJ1-1
CDR3nt: TGTGCCAGCTCACCTAATAGTGGGGGGGGCGCTTTCTTT
CDR3aa: CASSPNSGGGAFF

v_gene: TRBV27
abundance: NA
d_gene: NA
j_gene: TRBJ2-2
CDR3nt: TGTGCCAGCAGTCGGTACCCGAACACCGGGGAGCTGTTTTTT
CDR3aa: CASSRYPNTGELFF

v_gene: TRBV5-6
abundance: NA
d_gene: NA
j_gene: TRBJ1-5
CDR3nt: TGTGCCAGCAGCCGACTAACCTTGGGCAATCAGCCCCAGCATTTT
CDR3aa: CASSRLTLGNQPQHF

v_gene: TRBV19
abundance: NA
d_gene: NA
j_gene: TRBJ2-2
CDR3nt: TGTGCCAGTACCCAGAGACAGTCCGGGGAGCTGTTTTTT
CDR3aa: CASTQRQSGELFF

v_gene: TRBV20-1
abundance: NA
d_gene: NA
j_gene: TRBJ1-1
CDR3nt: TGCGGAAGCGACTTCAACACTGAAGCTTTCTTT
CDR3aa: CGSDFNTEAFF

v_gene: TRBV21-1
abundance: NA
d_gene: NA
j_gene: TRBJ1-1
CDR3nt: TGTGCCAGCAGCAAAGAGAAAGGGGTCGACAGTACTGAAGCTTTCTTT
CDR3aa: CASSKEKGVDSTEAFF

v_gene: TRBV7-2
abundance: NA
d_gene: NA
j_gene: TRBJ2-7
CDR3nt: TGTGCCAGCAGCAGGGACAACTACGAGCAGTACTTC
CDR3aa: CASSRDNYEQYF